The 28 T cell receptor beta chains given below trace back to one sample, sequenced in a study of esophageal squamous cell carcinoma under preoperative chemotherapy. Using its own MiXCR run on the PCR reads, TCRdb lists one record per CDR3 protein. The table has approximately 16,000 distinct CDR3 sequences, around half seen once; the top ten hold roughly 30%. As to time point: before preoperative PTX-NDP chemotherapy. Sampling took place from a patient given preoperative chemotherapy. Every receptor here comes from a human donor with esophageal squamous cell carcinoma. The donor label of this sample is uncertain.

The V and J genes are TRBV7-2 and TRBJ2-4, with 8 bases fitting TRBD2. This CDR3 contains 15 residues. CDR1 and CDR2 (germline): SGHTA, FQGNSA. CDR3 sequence (DNA): TGTGGCGGGAGGCACGGGGGCAGTGCCCAAGACACCCAGTACTTC. Residues: CGGRHGGSAQDTQYF.

The rearrangement joins TRBV15 to TRBJ2-1; D uncertain. Germline CDR1 reads LNHNV; CDR2 reads YYDKDF (reference sequence). The CDR3 totals 16 residues. The V end lost 0 bases, the J end lost 0 bases, and 9 bases lay between the germline ends. CDR3 in amino acids: CATSREGDRSYNEQFF. CDR3 DNA sequence: TGTGCCACCAGCAGAGAGGGCGACCGCTCCTACAATGAGCAGTTCTTC.

This clonotype was observed once. The chain employs TRBV6-4 and TRBJ2-5; 11 nucleotides align to TRBD1. Matching the DNA end better, TRBJ2-1 makes the J call doubtful. Germline CDR1 is MRHNA and CDR2 is SNTAGT. This CDR3 is built from 15 residues. The CDR3: CASSDGGQGVDEQFF. The CDR3 DNA reads as TGTGCCAGCAGTGACGGGGGACAGGGGGTGGATGAGCAGTTCTTC.

This clonotype was counted ten times or more. The chain uses TRBV11-2 and TRBJ1-1; D call uncertain. This CDR3 comprises 14 residues. CDR1 and CDR2 from the germline V gene are SGHAT and FQNNGV. The ends were cut back, 3 bases at V and 4 bases at J, with 12 bases in the middle. The CDR3 loop is CASSFGVTTTEAFF. The CDR3 nucleotides read TGTGCCAGCAGCTTCGGGGTTACGACCACTGAAGCTTTCTTT.

DNA for the CDR3: TGTGCCAGCAGTTTTAAACAGAACACAGATACGCAGTATTTT. Translation gives CASSFKQNTDTQYF. The chain uses TRBV12-3 or TRBV12-4 and TRBJ2-3; D ambiguous. The CDR3 loop spans 14 amino acids. Trimming stripped 3 bases from V and 2 bases from J, with 9 bases between.

The V gene is TRBV9, the J gene TRBJ1-2, with D uncertain. Germline V gives CDR1 SGDLS, CDR2 YYNGEE. The CDR3 runs 14 residues. V shed 4 bases and J shed 4 bases, with 14 bases lying between them. CDR3 DNA sequence: TGTGCCAGCAGCCTTGAGGCGGGGTCCTATGGCTACACCTTC. Protein: CASSLEAGSYGYTF. The whole variable domain, filled in from reference TRBV9 and TRBJ1-2, reads DSGVTQTPKHLITATGQRVTLRCSPRSGDLSVYWYQQSLDQGLQFLIQYYNGEERAKGNILERFSAQQFPDLHSELNLSSLELGDSALYFCASSLEAGSYGYTFGSGTRLTVV.

CDR3 sequence: CASSFSAGVNNEQFF. The CDR3 coding sequence is TGTGCCAGCAGCTTTTCTGCGGGGGTAAACAATGAGCAGTTCTTC. V is TRBV7-2 and J is TRBJ2-7; 7 positions agree with TRBD2. The assigned J gene may be wrong: the sequence end matches TRBJ2-1 better. Germline V lookup: CDR1 SGHTA, CDR2 FQGNSA. The CDR3 totals 15 residues.

The chain recombines TRBV10-2 with TRBJ2-5; tentatively, D is TRBD1 or TRBD2 (5 bases each). The closer fit of TRBJ2-7 to the DNA end suggests the J call may be wrong. Germline CDR1 reads WSHSY; CDR2 reads SAAADI. CDR3 length equals 14 residues. The CDR3 loop is CATSLAGSTYEQYF. The CDR3 nucleotides are TGCGCCACGTCTCTAGCAGGGTCCACCTACGAGCAGTACTTC.

The chain couples TRBV11-3 to TRBJ2-2; D gene unclear. V lost 5 bases and J lost 4, with 14 bases in between. Germline lookup yields CDR1 SGHNT and CDR2 YENEEA. This CDR3 comprises 15 residues. CDR3 nucleotide sequence: TGTGCCAGCAGCCAGTCTCAAGGGCGCACCGGGGAGCTGTTTTTT. Amino acid sequence: CASSQSQGRTGELFF.

This clonotype appeared a few times. At one boundary the junction diverges from the germline segment, which might be a read error. V is TRBV7-2 and J is TRBJ2-1, with TRBD2 matching 11 bases. Germline values: CDR1 SGHTA, CDR2 FQGNSA. The CDR3 is 16 amino acids. In nucleotides, the CDR3 is TGTGCCAGCACCTTACTAGCGGGAGTTGGGAACAATGAGCAGTTCTTC. Amino acid sequence: CASTLLAGVGNNEQFF.

The table lists this clonotype with a few counts. This chain links TRBV12-3 or TRBV12-4 with TRBJ2-1; TRBD2 agrees at 9 bases. The CDR3 length is 16 residues. Losses at the gene ends were 4 bases for V and 0 bases for J; bases not matched to a gene: 4. The CDR3 region is CASSSTTSGSYNEQFF. In nucleotides, the CDR3 is TGTGCCAGCAGTTCAACGACTAGCGGCTCCTACAATGAGCAGTTCTTC.

The genes are TRBV19 and TRBJ2-3, with D tentatively TRBD2 (6 bases). Trimming shortened V by 6 bases and J by 4 bases, and 11 bases separated the two germline ends. The CDR3 length is 13 residues. Germline V CDR1 and CDR2: LNHDA, SQIVND (reference sequence). The CDR3 region is CASSGGGSDTQYF. The CDR3, as DNA: TGTGCCAGTAGCGGAGGAGGGTCAGATACGCAGTATTTT.

As to this clonotype: At one end the junction does not follow the germline gene, possibly because of a read error. The V gene is TRBV6-1, the J gene TRBJ2-2; D is perhaps TRBD2 (6 bases). Per germline, CDR1 MNHNS and CDR2 SASEGT. The CDR3 is 13 amino acids. This CDR3 is CASSEPPGGEQFF. CDR3 DNA: TGTGCCAGCAGTGAACCGCCTGGCGGGGAGCAGTTTTTT.

The sample holds many counts of this clonotype. This rearrangement joins TRBV7-8 to TRBJ2-1; D perhaps matches TRBD2 (5 bases). The CDR3 has 15 amino acids. V dropped 4 bases and J dropped 8 bases, with 18 bases sitting between them. Germline V lookup: CDR1 SGHVS, CDR2 FQNEAQ. In nucleotides, the CDR3 is TGTGCCAGCAGCTCGACACTAGACCCCTTAGATGAGCAGTTCTTC. Amino acids: CASSSTLDPLDEQFF.

This clonotype was detected many times. CDR3 DNA: TGTGCCAGCAGCAATAGGACAGGGTGGGCCGAGCAGTACTTC. The encoded protein is CASSNRTGWAEQYF. The V call is TRBV7-8, the J call TRBJ2-5, with 8 bases matching TRBD1. Matching the DNA end better, TRBJ2-7 makes the J call doubtful. The germline V gene encodes CDR1 SGHVS and CDR2 FQNEAQ. The CDR3 is 14 amino acids.

The table lists this clonotype with a count of one. No conserved phenylalanine or tryptophan is present at the end of the CDR3, so a read error is the likely explanation. J is TRBJ2-5 and V is TRBV6-5; a weak D match, TRBD2 (6 bases). The J call may be faulty, since TRBJ2-1 better matches the DNA end. CDR1 is MNHEY and CDR2 is SVGAGI in the germline V gene. CDR3 size: 17 residues. This CDR3 is CASSYSRGGVGQETQFS. The CDR3 coding sequence is TGTGCCAGCAGTTACTCGAGAGGCGGGGTGGGGCAAGAGACCCAGTTCTCG.

This clonotype was seen many times. The chain recombines TRBV7-8 with TRBJ2-3; tentatively, D is TRBD1 or TRBD2 (6 bases each). The CDR3 has 15 residues. Germline V gene lookup returns CDR1 SGHVS and CDR2 FQNEAQ. The germline V and J ends were trimmed by 1 base and 1 base, with 9 bases remaining between them. The CDR3 spells CASSLVGGGTDTQYF. As DNA, the CDR3 is TGTGCCAGCAGCTTAGTCGGGGGCGGCACAGATACGCAGTATTTT.

The table lists this clonotype with many counts. The chain links TRBV12-3 or TRBV12-4 to TRBJ1-1, with D perhaps TRBD1 (5 bases). Deletions cut 1 base from V and 1 base from J, with 13 bases between. The CDR3 totals 16 residues. The CDR3 reads CASSLGPGRGNTEAFF. The CDR3 DNA sequence: TGTGCCAGCAGTTTAGGGCCGGGACGGGGGAACACTGAAGCTTTCTTT.

This clonotype was counted between two and nine times. The chain's CDR3 is CASSPMAGTGHNEQFF. Here the CDR3 DNA reads TGTGCCAGCAGCCCGATGGCCGGGACAGGGCACAATGAGCAGTTCTTC. The chain is built from TRBV6-1 and TRBJ2-1; 9 bases map to TRBD1. The V and J ends lost 6 bases and 5 bases, in that order; junction bases with no gene match: 11. This CDR3 has 16 amino acids. Germline V CDR1 and CDR2: MNHNS, SASEGT.

The chain employs TRBV6-2 or TRBV6-3 and TRBJ2-4; possibly TRBD2 for D (5 bases). The J call is in doubt because the DNA end fits TRBJ2-5 better. CDR1 and CDR2 (germline): MNHEY, SVGEGT. The CDR3 is 15 amino acids. DNA of the CDR3: TGTGCCAGCATGACCGTCGGAGGTGATCAAGAGACCCAGTACTTC. This encodes CASMTVGGDQETQYF.

In its sample, this clonotype was seen a few times. The gene calls are TRBV6-5 and TRBJ2-5; D not resolved. This CDR3 region has 14 residues. V gave up 2 bases and J gave up 1 base, with 8 bases separating them. In germline, CDR1 is MNHEY, CDR2 SVGAGI. CDR3 bases: TGTGCCAGCAGTTACAGGGCTCCCCAAGAGACCCAGTACTTC. This gives the protein CASSYRAPQETQYF.

With respect to this clonotype: Germline and junction disagree at one end, which may indicate a read error. The genes are TRBV27 and TRBJ2-3; the D gene is possibly TRBD2 (7 bases). The CDR3 loop spans 16 amino acids. Per germline, CDR1 MNHEY and CDR2 SMNVEV (reference sequence). The CDR3 sequence: CASSFSLGGETDTQYF. CDR3 coding DNA: TGTGCCAGCAGTTTCAGCTTAGGGGGGGAGACAGATACGCAGTATTTC.

This chain joins TRBV7-9 and TRBJ2-3; 8 bases are a match to TRBD2. The end of the DNA is better explained by TRBJ2-7, so the J call may be wrong. This CDR3 contains 15 residues. Germline V lookup: CDR1 SEHNR, CDR2 FQNEAQ (reference sequence). This chain's CDR3 is CASSLPGGVNYEQYF. DNA for the CDR3: TGTGCCAGCAGCTTACCCGGGGGGGTTAACTACGAGCAGTACTTC.

This chain uses TRBV7-2 with TRBJ2-1, with no clear D. The better agreement between TRBJ2-5 and the DNA end casts doubt on the J call. CDR1 is SGHTA and CDR2 is FQGNSA in the germline V gene. The CDR3 has 14 amino acids. In DNA form, the CDR3 reads TGTGCCAGCAGACCCGGCCCAACTGCAGAGACCCAGTACTTC. Translating gives CASRPGPTAETQYF.

This clonotype was recorded a few times. The chain recombines TRBV7-6 with TRBJ2-2, with 11 positions matching TRBD2. The CDR3 is made up of 17 amino acids. V trimming: 6 bases; J trimming: 2 bases; junction bases outside the gene matches: 8. Germline CDR1 and CDR2: SGHVS and FNYEAQ. The CDR3: CASSFLAGGLNTGELFF. CDR3 DNA: TGTGCCAGCAGTTTTCTAGCGGGAGGACTAAACACCGGGGAGCTGTTTTTT. Filled out from reference TRBV7-6 and TRBJ2-2, the complete variable domain reads GAGVSQSPRYKVTKRGQDVALRCDPISGHVSLYWYRQALGQGPEFLTYFNYEAQQDKSGLPNDRFSAERPEGSISTLTIQRTEQRDSAMYRCASSFLAGGLNTGELFFGEGSRLTVL.

The chain employs TRBV19 and TRBJ2-5, with 8 bases identical to TRBD2. TRBJ2-7 explains the end of the DNA better; the J call may be wrong. CDR1 is LNHDA and CDR2 is SQIVND in the germline V gene (reference sequence). This CDR3 is 17 amino acids long. Here the CDR3 reads CASSMSRGGHFSYEQYF. The CDR3 region has the DNA TGTGCCAGTAGTATGAGCCGGGGGGGGCACTTCTCCTACGAGCAGTACTTC.

V usage is TRBV7-2 and J usage is TRBJ2-7; D might be TRBD2 (7 bases). Germline lookup yields CDR1 SGHTA and CDR2 FQGNSA. V lost 3 bases and J lost 2, with 11 bases in between. The length of the CDR3 is 14 residues. CDR3 coding DNA: TGTGCCAGCAGCTTCGGGGGGACAACCTACGAGCAGTACTTC. Translating it yields CASSFGGTTYEQYF.

This clonotype was seen a handful of times. J is TRBJ2-3 and V is TRBV10-1, with D possibly TRBD1 on 6 matching bases. Germline CDR1 reads WNHNN; CDR2 reads SYGVQD (reference sequence). With 7 bases removed from V and 2 bases from J, the gap between germline ends came to 16 bases. The CDR3 runs to 15 residues. CDR3 DNA: TGCGCCAGCAACCGAAGGGGGAAGGACACAGATACGCAGTATTTT. It yields the protein CASNRRGKDTDTQYF.